The source of this T cell receptor (beta chain) is a study of blood T cell repertoires in COVID-19. About the research overall: The origin of the acute and convalescent COVID-19 samples was the United States, Italy and Spain. PBMCs, B-cell-depleted T cells, or T cells were the source of the cDNA or gDNA that made up the material.

Per the authors' pipeline: Nucleated cell number was recorded as an estimate derived from reference gene primer amplification. TCRdb's copy holds only in-frame clones and misses some; the assay was immunoSEQ multiplex PCR. D and trimming come from the DNA, and the V and J calls and clone size come from that table. Here the sample spans about 110,000 clones, about 88% being singletons. The sequenced sample was peripheral blood. The TCR sequence derives from a human donor in a cohort sampled during active COVID-19.

CDR3 region: CASSQDREGELTDTQYF. Here the CDR3 DNA reads TGTGCCAGCAGCCAAGATCGCGAGGGGGAACTAACAGATACGCAGTATTTT. The genes are TRBV3-1 (or the pseudogene TRBV3-2) and TRBJ2-3; the D gene is possibly TRBD1 (6 bases). V was shortened by 0 bases and J by 3 bases, with 16 bases between the two germline ends. This CDR3 is built from 17 residues. Germline CDR1 reads LGHDT; CDR2 reads YNNKEL (reference sequence).